A selection of T cell receptor beta chains follows, all from one sample in a study of T-cell reconstitution after alpha-beta-depleted transplantation in children. TCRdb reprocessed the PCR reads via MiXCR and lists one record per CDR3 protein. The sample comprises under 300,000 distinct CDR3 sequences, around 10% of which are singletons, and roughly a quarter rests with the top ten. Source: peripheral blood, taken 180 days after TCRalphabeta/CD19-depleted stem cell transplant. The source of these receptors is a male patient between 2 and 10 years old who had a stem cell transplant for chronic granulomatous disease, so the T cells may come from the graft donor. Each CDR3 is given with its conserved first and last residue. A D gene is named only where the DNA matches it firmly. Clone size is shown for a subset of rows, as once, few, many or a class of expanded clone.

v_gene: TRBV5-4
abundance: few
d_gene: .
j_gene: TRBJ2-3
CDR3nt: TGTGCCAGCAGCTATGCAGTAGATAGCACAGATACGCAGTATTTT
CDR3aa: CASSYAVDSTDTQYF

v_gene: TRBV20-1
abundance: many
d_gene: .
j_gene: TRBJ2-3
CDR3nt: TGCAGTGCTGGGACGAACACAGATACGCAGTATTTT
CDR3aa: CSAGTNTDTQYF

v_gene: TRBV12-3/TRBV12-4
abundance: many
d_gene: TRBD1
j_gene: TRBJ2-5
CDR3nt: TGTGCCAGCAGTGCCAAACTGGACAGGGGGAAAGAGACCCAGTACTTC
CDR3aa: CASSAKLDRGKETQYF

v_gene: TRBV7-2
abundance: many
d_gene: TRBD2
j_gene: TRBJ2-2
CDR3nt: TGTGCCAGCGCGACGCTAGCGGGGGGAAACACCGGGGAGCTGTTTTTT
CDR3aa: CASATLAGGNTGELFF

v_gene: TRBV12-3/TRBV12-4
abundance: many
d_gene: .
j_gene: TRBJ2-1
CDR3nt: TGTGCCAGCAGTTTATTCGGGAGTCCCTACAATGAGCAGTTCTTC
CDR3aa: CASSLFGSPYNEQFF

v_gene: TRBV3-1
abundance: .
d_gene: .
j_gene: TRBJ2-2
CDR3nt: TGTGCCAGCAGCCAAGTGGGGAACCGGGACCAGCCTTTGGGGCTGTTTTTT
CDR3aa: CASSQVGNRDQPLGLFF

v_gene: TRBV5-8
abundance: .
d_gene: TRBD1
j_gene: TRBJ1-2
CDR3nt: TGTGCCAGCAGCCTGTGGACAGGGGGCAACTATGGCTACACCTTC
CDR3aa: CASSLWTGGNYGYTF

v_gene: TRBV20-1
abundance: many
d_gene: .
j_gene: TRBJ1-5
CDR3nt: TGCAGTGCTAGACGGGACAGCAATCAGCCCCAGCATTTT
CDR3aa: CSARRDSNQPQHF

v_gene: TRBV20-1
abundance: many
d_gene: .
j_gene: TRBJ2-7
CDR3nt: TGCAGTGCTAGAGTGTTAGTGGGCCAGGGGGGTAACGAGCAGTACTTC
CDR3aa: CSARVLVGQGGNEQYF

v_gene: TRBV29-1
abundance: many
d_gene: TRBD1
j_gene: TRBJ2-3
CDR3nt: TGCAGCGTTCGTGGGGACAGAACGGCGCAGTACTTT
CDR3aa: CSVRGDRTAQYF

v_gene: TRBV20-1
abundance: many
d_gene: .
j_gene: TRBJ2-3
CDR3nt: TGCAGTGCTCAGAAACCCACAGATACGCAGTATTTT
CDR3aa: CSAQKPTDTQYF

v_gene: TRBV7-2
abundance: many
d_gene: .
j_gene: TRBJ1-2
CDR3nt: TGTGCCAGCAGCTTAGCGTTGGAGGGGTTTGGCTACACCTTC
CDR3aa: CASSLALEGFGYTF

v_gene: TRBV20-1
abundance: many
d_gene: .
j_gene: TRBJ1-4
CDR3nt: TGCAGTGCTCGTCGGACCCCTTATGAAAAACTGTTTTTT
CDR3aa: CSARRTPYEKLFF

v_gene: TRBV7-3
abundance: many
d_gene: TRBD2
j_gene: TRBJ2-1
CDR3nt: TGTGCCAGCAGCTTAAGGGGGCCGGGACTAGCGGGAGAAAACAATGAGCAGTTCTTC
CDR3aa: CASSLRGPGLAGENNEQFF

v_gene: TRBV28
abundance: .
d_gene: TRBD1
j_gene: TRBJ1-6
CDR3nt: TGTGCCAGCAGCCGGACAGGGGGCCTACCGACCCTCCACTTT
CDR3aa: CASSRTGGLPTLHF

v_gene: TRBV7-8
abundance: many
d_gene: .
j_gene: TRBJ2-1
CDR3nt: TGTGCCAGCAGCTTCCTTCCCGGAGACTCCTACAATGAGCAGTTCTTC
CDR3aa: CASSFLPGDSYNEQFF

v_gene: TRBV18
abundance: many
d_gene: TRBD1
j_gene: TRBJ1-1
CDR3nt: TGTGCCAGCTCAGGGACAGGGGGCGCGATCACTGAAGCTTTCTTT
CDR3aa: CASSGTGGAITEAFF

v_gene: TRBV12-3/TRBV12-4
abundance: many
d_gene: .
j_gene: TRBJ2-7
CDR3nt: TGTGCCACCAAAAAGGCAGGGAAGTTCTACGAGCAGTACTTC
CDR3aa: CATKKAGKFYEQYF

v_gene: TRBV6-5
abundance: many
d_gene: .
j_gene: TRBJ2-3
CDR3nt: TGTGCCAGCAGTTACTCGGTAGGGGGTGGCCTTACGCAGTATTTT
CDR3aa: CASSYSVGGGLTQYF

v_gene: TRBV11-3
abundance: .
d_gene: TRBD2
j_gene: TRBJ2-1
CDR3nt: TGTGCCAGCAGCCGCGGGGGGGGGAGGAATGAGCAGTTCTTC
CDR3aa: CASSRGGGRNEQFF

v_gene: TRBV5-5
abundance: many
d_gene: .
j_gene: TRBJ2-7
CDR3nt: TGTGCCAGCAGCTTGGCCTGGGGCACCGAGCAGTACTTC
CDR3aa: CASSLAWGTEQYF

v_gene: TRBV10-2
abundance: many
d_gene: .
j_gene: TRBJ2-7
CDR3nt: TGCGCCAGCAGTCCAAACAGCAAAGCCTACGAGCAGTACTTC
CDR3aa: CASSPNSKAYEQYF

v_gene: TRBV12-3/TRBV12-4
abundance: many
d_gene: .
j_gene: TRBJ2-3
CDR3nt: TGTGCCAGCACGAGCGGAGATACGCAGTATTTT
CDR3aa: CASTSGDTQYF

v_gene: TRBV6-5
abundance: many
d_gene: TRBD2
j_gene: TRBJ2-3
CDR3nt: TGTGCCAGCAGTTACTCGGGACTAGCGGGCCCAATTCAGTATTTT
CDR3aa: CASSYSGLAGPIQYF

v_gene: TRBV7-3
abundance: many
d_gene: TRBD2
j_gene: TRBJ2-6
CDR3nt: TGTGCCAGCAGCTCGGGACTAGCGGGTCGCTCTGGGGCCAACGTCCTGACTTTC
CDR3aa: CASSSGLAGRSGANVLTF

v_gene: TRBV9
abundance: many
d_gene: TRBD1
j_gene: TRBJ2-5
CDR3nt: TGTGCCAGCAGCGTAGCCGGACAGGGTTTAGGTGAGACCCAGTACTTC
CDR3aa: CASSVAGQGLGETQYF

v_gene: TRBV11-2
abundance: many
d_gene: .
j_gene: TRBJ2-7
CDR3nt: TGTGCCAGCAGCTTAGTCGGAGACTCGGGTCTCTACGAGCAGTACTTC
CDR3aa: CASSLVGDSGLYEQYF

v_gene: TRBV28
abundance: many
d_gene: .
j_gene: TRBJ2-2
CDR3nt: TGTGCCAGCAGTTTATGGGGGGATGGGACCGGGGAGCTGTTTTTT
CDR3aa: CASSLWGDGTGELFF

v_gene: TRBV3-1
abundance: .
d_gene: TRBD1
j_gene: TRBJ1-6
CDR3nt: TGTGCCAGCAGCCATTCGACAGGGGAAAAACCCCTCCACTTT
CDR3aa: CASSHSTGEKPLHF

v_gene: TRBV2
abundance: few
d_gene: .
j_gene: TRBJ2-7
CDR3nt: TGTGCCAGCAGAGCGGTCTACGAGCAGTACTTC
CDR3aa: CASRAVYEQYF

v_gene: TRBV10-2
abundance: many
d_gene: .
j_gene: TRBJ2-3
CDR3nt: TGCGCCAGCAGAGTAGCGGACACAGATACGCAGTATTTT
CDR3aa: CASRVADTDTQYF

v_gene: TRBV7-2
abundance: many
d_gene: .
j_gene: TRBJ2-3
CDR3nt: TGTGCCAGCAGCGCCGGGCGGGTAGTTTTAGATACGCAGTATTTT
CDR3aa: CASSAGRVVLDTQYF

v_gene: TRBV7-9
abundance: .
d_gene: TRBD2
j_gene: TRBJ2-5
CDR3nt: TGTGCCAGCAGCTCGGGACTAGAGGGGGGAGAGACCCAGTACTTC
CDR3aa: CASSSGLEGGETQYF

v_gene: TRBV11-1
abundance: few
d_gene: TRBD2
j_gene: TRBJ2-1
CDR3nt: TGTGCCAGCAGCTTCTATCACAGCGGGAGGGCCTCCATTTACCACAATGAGCAGTTCTTC
CDR3aa: CASSFYHSGRASIYHNEQFF

v_gene: TRBV12-3/TRBV12-4
abundance: many
d_gene: TRBD2
j_gene: TRBJ2-1
CDR3nt: TGTGCCAGCAGTTTTACTGTGGGCGGGAGTAATGAGCAGTTCTTC
CDR3aa: CASSFTVGGSNEQFF

v_gene: TRBV20-1
abundance: many
d_gene: TRBD1
j_gene: TRBJ2-7
CDR3nt: TGCAGTGCTAGAGAACGAGGGGGCACCTACGAGCAGTACTTC
CDR3aa: CSARERGGTYEQYF

v_gene: TRBV28
abundance: many
d_gene: TRBD1
j_gene: TRBJ2-7
CDR3nt: TGTGCCAGCGAGGGACAGGGGGCTGACGAGCAGTACTTC
CDR3aa: CASEGQGADEQYF

v_gene: TRBV19
abundance: few
d_gene: .
j_gene: TRBJ1-6
CDR3nt: TGTGCCAGTAGTATAGGAGGGCCACCCCTCCACTTT
CDR3aa: CASSIGGPPLHF

v_gene: TRBV19
abundance: many
d_gene: TRBD1
j_gene: TRBJ2-2
CDR3nt: TGTGCCAGTAACCCTAAGGGGGCTTCGAACACCGGGGAGCTGTTTTTT
CDR3aa: CASNPKGASNTGELFF

v_gene: TRBV6-1
abundance: many
d_gene: TRBD1
j_gene: TRBJ1-5
CDR3nt: TGTGCCAGCAGAACGCTCGAGACAGGGCCCAATCAGCCCCAGCATTTT
CDR3aa: CASRTLETGPNQPQHF

v_gene: TRBV5-5
abundance: many
d_gene: .
j_gene: TRBJ1-2
CDR3nt: TGTGCCAGCAGCTTGCACCAGCCTAACTATGGCTACACCTTC
CDR3aa: CASSLHQPNYGYTF

v_gene: TRBV29-1
abundance: many
d_gene: TRBD2
j_gene: TRBJ2-1
CDR3nt: TGCAGCGTTGAGCCGGGACTAGCGGGAGGATCCTCCGCCTACAATGAGCAGTTCTTC
CDR3aa: CSVEPGLAGGSSAYNEQFF